The 15 T cell receptor beta chains presented below share a single source sample, sequenced in a study of cytomegalovirus exposure and HLA in healthy donors. Here immunoSEQ multiplex PCR was the method, and the copy in TCRdb shows in-frame clones only, minus some. Of about 170,000 clones in the sample, about 89% were seen once. What was sequenced was PBMCs. The receptors here all came from a man between 18 and 29 years old in good health and CMV-seropositive.

The V gene is TRBV30, the J gene TRBJ1-4; TRBD1 aligns across 9 bases. The CDR3 extends over 14 amino acids. The trim removed 3 bases at V and 4 bases at J, leaving 3 bases unmatched. CDR1 and CDR2 (germline): GTSNPN, SVGIG (reference sequence). The CDR3 loop is CAWRGTGSNEKLFF. CDR3 sequence (DNA): TGTGCCTGGAGGGGGACAGGGAGTAATGAAAAACTGTTTTTT. Filled out from reference TRBV30 and TRBJ1-4, the complete variable domain reads SQTIHQWPATLVQPVGSPLSLECTVEGTSNPNLYWYRQAAGRGLQLLFYSVGIGQISSEVPQNLSASRPQDRQFILSSKKLLLSDSGFYLCAWRGTGSNEKLFFGSGTQLSVL.

The J gene is TRBJ1-2, the V gene TRBV20-1; 7 nucleotides line up with TRBD1. Trimming removed 6 bases from V and 4 bases from J; junction bases left unmatched: 2. Per the germline V gene, CDR1 is DFQATT and CDR2 is SNEGSKA (reference sequence). The CDR3 runs to 11 residues. DNA of the CDR3: TGCAGTGCCCCAGGGGGCTATGGCTACACCTTC. This encodes CSAPGGYGYTF.

The chain joins TRBV27 to TRBJ1-2; 10 nucleotides agree with TRBD1. CDR1 is MNHEY and CDR2 is SMNVEV in the germline V gene (reference sequence). V lost 3 bases to trimming and J lost 7 bases; unmatched junction nucleotides: 11. The CDR3 consists of 16 residues. CDR3 coding DNA: TGTGCCAGCAGTTTTGATCCGGGACAGGGGCGGAGTGGCTACACCTTC. Encoded protein: CASSFDPGQGRSGYTF.

V is TRBV7-3 and J is TRBJ1-2; D perhaps matches TRBD1 (6 bases). The CDR3 spans 16 residues. Germline CDR1 is SGHTA and CDR2 is FQGTGA. V dropped 5 bases and J dropped 7 bases, with 23 bases sitting between them. The CDR3 loop is CASSPRGAGSAFGYTF. The CDR3 nucleotides are TGTGCCAGCAGCCCCAGGGGAGCAGGGAGCGCTTTTGGCTACACCTTC.

The chain recombines TRBV7-9 with TRBJ2-7; TRBD1 agrees at 9 bases. This CDR3 is built from 12 residues. With V trimmed by 6 bases and J by 3 bases, 0 bases remained unmatched. Germline-derived CDR1 and CDR2 are SEHNR and FQNEAQ (reference sequence). Written as DNA, the CDR3 is TGTGCCAGCAGGGGACAGGGCTACGAGCAGTACTTC. It yields the protein CASRGQGYEQYF.

The CDR3 bases are TGTGCCAGCAGTTTGGGGGGGGTTGCTGGGGCCAACGTCCTGACTTTC. Translating gives CASSLGGVAGANVLTF. The chain links TRBV28 to TRBJ2-6; 7 bases map to TRBD2. This CDR3 spans 16 amino acids. V dropped 3 bases and J dropped 2; count of bases not matched to a gene: 4. Germline V gives CDR1 MDHEN, CDR2 SYDVKM.

This sequence joins TRBV27 and TRBJ1-2, with 7 bases identical to TRBD1. Germline lookup yields CDR1 MNHEY and CDR2 SMNVEV (reference sequence). V dropped 6 bases and J dropped 0; count of bases not matched to a gene: 7. This CDR3 is 15 amino acids long. The CDR3 spells CASRRQGYTNYGYTF. DNA for the CDR3: TGTGCCAGCAGAAGACAGGGCTACACTAACTATGGCTACACCTTC.

V is TRBV18 and J is TRBJ2-2; D might be TRBD1 (6 bases). The germline V and J ends were trimmed by 6 bases and 0 bases, with 17 bases remaining between them. The CDR3 loop spans 17 amino acids. Germline-derived CDR1 and CDR2 are KGHSH and LQKENI. The CDR3 spells CASSGVFWTANTGELFF. CDR3 nucleotide sequence: TGTGCCAGCTCGGGGGTATTCTGGACAGCGAACACCGGGGAGCTGTTTTTT.

V and J are TRBV7-3 and TRBJ2-3; D possibly corresponds to TRBD2 (5 bases). Germline values: CDR1 SGHTA, CDR2 FQGTGA. The CDR3 consists of 12 residues. Trimming left V 5 bases short and J 6 bases short, with 9 bases between. The CDR3: CASSAGGDTQYF. The CDR3 DNA sequence: TGTGCCAGCAGCGCGGGTGGGGATACGCAGTATTTT.

The chain couples TRBV5-1 to TRBJ2-7, with 8 bases aligning to TRBD1. The junction had 10 bases not matched to a gene; V was cut back by 5 bases and J by 3 bases. Germline-derived CDR1 and CDR2 are SGHRS and YFSETQ. CDR3 length: 15 amino acids. The CDR3: CASSRDRGIIYEQYF. The DNA of the CDR3 is TGCGCCAGCAGTCGTGACAGGGGAATTATCTACGAGCAGTACTTC.

The gene calls are TRBV30 and TRBJ2-7, with 8 positions matching TRBD1. From germline, CDR1 is GTSNPN and CDR2 SVGIG (reference sequence). Losses at the gene ends were 4 bases for V and 0 bases for J; bases not matched to a gene: 26. The CDR3 loop spans 21 amino acids. CDR3 bases: TGTGCCTGGAAGTCTAGGTTAGGATCGTCGCCGGTCGGGACAGGCTCCTACGAGCAGTACTTC. The encoded protein is CAWKSRLGSSPVGTGSYEQYF.

The chain carries TRBV12-5 and TRBJ1-5; the D gene is possibly TRBD1 (6 bases). The CDR3 extends over 13 amino acids. Trimming pared 3 bases from V and 6 bases from J, leaving 9 bases between. Per the germline V gene, CDR1 is LGHNT and CDR2 is FRNRAP. Written as DNA, the CDR3 is TGTGCTAGTGGTTTAAGGGGGGGTCAGCCCCAGCATTTT. It yields the protein CASGLRGGQPQHF.

V gene TRBV2 combines with J gene TRBJ2-7; no clear D. CDR3 size: 10 residues. Germline loops: CDR1 SNHLY, CDR2 FYNNEI. V shed 6 bases and J shed 5 bases, with 5 bases lying between them. The CDR3 is CASRANEQYF. In nucleotides, the CDR3 is TGTGCCAGCAGAGCCAACGAGCAGTACTTC.

The chain uses TRBV9 and TRBJ2-7; 8 bases line up with TRBD1. Per the germline V gene, CDR1 is SGDLS and CDR2 is YYNGEE. With 4 bases clipped from V and 2 bases from J, the junction kept 11 bases outside the gene matches. The CDR3 length is 16 residues. This CDR3 reads CASSIGQGGNTYEQYF. The CDR3 DNA reads as TGTGCCAGCAGCATAGGACAGGGTGGGAACACCTACGAGCAGTACTTC.

The chain has TRBV4-3 and TRBJ1-2, with D possibly matching TRBD1 (6 bases). V was trimmed by 5 bases and J by 1 base, leaving 14 bases between them. The CDR3 runs 15 residues. The germline gives CDR1 LGHNA, CDR2 YSLEER. CDR3 in DNA: TGCGCCAGCAGCACAGGGTTGGAGGTTAACTATGGCTACACCTTC. Encoded protein: CASSTGLEVNYGYTF.